This T cell receptor (beta chain) appears in the sequencing data of a study of cytomegalovirus exposure and HLA in healthy donors. The trim removed 1 base at V and 7 bases at J, leaving 8 bases unmatched. Germline V gene data show CDR1 as SEHNR and CDR2 as FQNEAQ (reference sequence). This CDR3 comprises 16 residues. This PCR relied on a set of 60 Vbeta primers and 13 Jbeta primers. The assay was immunoSEQ multiplex PCR, and TCRdb's table has in-frame clones only and misses some. The data contain some 93,000 clones, around a tenth of them singletons. The sequence was collected from a man aged 45-65 years in good health and CMV-seropositive. This sequence joins TRBV7-9 and TRBJ2-1; TRBD2 agrees at 9 bases. The specimen sequenced was PBMCs. This CDR3 reads CASSLVAGGLRNEQFF. CDR3 nucleotides: TGTGCCAGCAGCTTAGTTGCGGGAGGGCTTCGGAATGAGCAGTTCTTC.